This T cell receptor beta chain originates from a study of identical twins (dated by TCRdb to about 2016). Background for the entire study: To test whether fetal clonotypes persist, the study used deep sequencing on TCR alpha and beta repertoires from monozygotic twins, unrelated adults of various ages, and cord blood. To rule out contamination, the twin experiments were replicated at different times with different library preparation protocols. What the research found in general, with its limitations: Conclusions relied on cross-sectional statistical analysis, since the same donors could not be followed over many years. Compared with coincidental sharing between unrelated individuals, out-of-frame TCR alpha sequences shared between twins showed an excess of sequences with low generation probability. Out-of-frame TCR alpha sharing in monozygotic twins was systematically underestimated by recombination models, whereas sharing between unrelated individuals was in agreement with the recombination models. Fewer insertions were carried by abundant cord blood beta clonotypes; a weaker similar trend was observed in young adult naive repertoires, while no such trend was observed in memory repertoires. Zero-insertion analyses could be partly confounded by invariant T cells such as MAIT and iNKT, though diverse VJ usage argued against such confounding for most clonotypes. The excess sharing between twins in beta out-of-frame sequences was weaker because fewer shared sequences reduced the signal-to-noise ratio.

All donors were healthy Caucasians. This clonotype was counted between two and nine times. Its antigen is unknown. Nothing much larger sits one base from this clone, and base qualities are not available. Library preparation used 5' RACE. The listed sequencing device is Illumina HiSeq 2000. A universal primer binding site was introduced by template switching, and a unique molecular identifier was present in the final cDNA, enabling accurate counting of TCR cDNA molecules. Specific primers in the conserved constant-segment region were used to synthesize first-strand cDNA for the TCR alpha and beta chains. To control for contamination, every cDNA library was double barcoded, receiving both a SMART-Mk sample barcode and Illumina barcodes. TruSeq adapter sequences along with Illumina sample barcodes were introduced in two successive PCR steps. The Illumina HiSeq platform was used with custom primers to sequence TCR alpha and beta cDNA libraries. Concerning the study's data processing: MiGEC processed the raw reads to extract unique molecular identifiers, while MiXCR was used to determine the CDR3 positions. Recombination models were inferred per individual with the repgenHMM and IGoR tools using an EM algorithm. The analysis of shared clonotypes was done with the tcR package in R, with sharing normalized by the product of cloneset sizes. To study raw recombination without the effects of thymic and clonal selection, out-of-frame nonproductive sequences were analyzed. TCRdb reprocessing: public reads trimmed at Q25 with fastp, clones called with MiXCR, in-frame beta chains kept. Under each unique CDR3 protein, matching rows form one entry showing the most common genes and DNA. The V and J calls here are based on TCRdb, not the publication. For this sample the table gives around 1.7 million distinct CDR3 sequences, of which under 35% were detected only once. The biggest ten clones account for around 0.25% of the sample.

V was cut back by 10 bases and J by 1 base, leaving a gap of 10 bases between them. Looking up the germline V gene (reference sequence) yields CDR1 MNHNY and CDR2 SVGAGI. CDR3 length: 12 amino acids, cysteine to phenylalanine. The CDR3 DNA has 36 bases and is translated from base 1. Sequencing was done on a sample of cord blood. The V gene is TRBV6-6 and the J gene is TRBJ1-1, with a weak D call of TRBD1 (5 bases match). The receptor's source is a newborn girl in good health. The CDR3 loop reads CATGGGNTEAFF. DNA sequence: TGTGCCACCGGTGGGGGGAACACTGAAGCTTTCTTT.